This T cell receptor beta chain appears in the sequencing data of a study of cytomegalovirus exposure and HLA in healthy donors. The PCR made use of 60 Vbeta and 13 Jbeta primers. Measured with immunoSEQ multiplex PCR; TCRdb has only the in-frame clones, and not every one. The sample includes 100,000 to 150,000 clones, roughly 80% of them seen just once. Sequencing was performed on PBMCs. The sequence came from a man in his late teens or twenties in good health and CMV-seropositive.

The CDR3 reads CASSQGYREHYNEQFF. The DNA for the CDR3 is TGCGCCAGCAGCCAAGGGTACAGAGAGCACTACAATGAGCAGTTCTTC. This sequence joins TRBV4-3 and TRBJ2-1; no definite D call. The CDR3 has 16 residues. Germline values: CDR1 LGHNA, CDR2 YSLEER. The V end was cut by 1 base, the J end by 3 bases, with 13 bases between.